The 15 T cell receptor beta chains below come from one sample, sequenced in a study of T cell repertoires in cytomegalovirus infection. TCRdb used MiXCR to reprocess the reads, holding one entry per CDR3 protein. The profile shows hundreds of thousands of distinct CDR3 sequences, approximately 8.9% of them singletons. Sequenced: PBMCs. Source of these receptors: a human donor in good health (CMV status not recorded). Some clones in this sample may be carry-over from other donors' samples.

This clonotype showed up just once. It may be a read error: a sequence one base away is much more abundant. This chain links TRBV3-1 with TRBJ2-7; 9 nucleotides match TRBD1. The CDR3 runs 14 residues. CDR1 is LGHDT and CDR2 is YNNKEL in the germline V gene (reference sequence). The CDR3, as DNA: TGTGCCACCAGCAACCGGGACAGGGACCACGAGCAGTACTTC. Its translation is CATSNRDRDHEQYF.

The rearrangement links TRBV4-3 to TRBJ2-3; 10 bases match TRBD2. The trim removed 1 base at V and 0 bases at J, leaving 16 bases unmatched. The V gene's germline CDR1 is LGHNA and CDR2 YSLEER. CDR3 length equals 21 residues. CDR3 amino acids: CASSQGRDWGLALTSTDTQYF. DNA for the CDR3: TGCGCCAGCAGCCAAGGCCGAGATTGGGGACTAGCGCTGACTAGCACAGATACGCAGTATTTT.

The chain carries TRBV6-6 and TRBJ2-1, with D possibly TRBD2 on 6 matching bases. This CDR3 comprises 12 residues. Looked up from germline, CDR1 is MNHNY and CDR2 is SVGAGI (reference sequence). V dropped 6 bases and J dropped 10 bases, with 13 bases sitting between them. CDR3 nucleotide sequence: TGTGCCAGCAGACTTACAGGAGGGGAGCAGTTCTTC. Its protein is CASRLTGGEQFF.

This clonotype appeared many times. The CDR3 loop reads CASSEQGSSTEAFF. The CDR3 nucleotides read TGTGCCAGCAGTGAACAAGGTTCTTCCACTGAAGCTTTCTTT. The genes are TRBV2 and TRBJ1-1; D is undetermined. Germline V CDR1 and CDR2: SNHLY, FYNNEI. Trimming pared 2 bases from V and 4 bases from J, leaving 11 bases between. CDR3 size: 14 residues. Based on the CDR3 plus reference TRBV2 and TRBJ1-1, the full variable domain is EPEVTQTPSHQVTQMGQEVILRCVPISNHLYFYWYRQILGQKVEFLVSFYNNEISEKSEIFDDQFSVERPDGSNFTLKIRSTKLEDSAMYFCASSEQGSSTEAFFGQGTRLTVV.

This clonotype was counted ten times or more. This chain joins TRBV29-1 and TRBJ2-1; D perhaps matches TRBD2 (6 bases). Germline V CDR1 and CDR2: SQVTM, ANQGSEA. CDR3 length: 14 residues. V lost 6 bases, J lost 4 bases, and 16 bases lay in between. In DNA, the CDR3 is TGCAGCGTGCGGGGAAGCGGAGCGTACAATGAGCAGTTCTTC. It encodes CSVRGSGAYNEQFF.

This sequence joins TRBV10-2 and TRBJ2-5, with D tentatively TRBD1 (5 bases). The CDR3 covers 14 residues. V shed 7 bases and J shed 2 bases, with 14 bases lying between them. Germline loops: CDR1 WSHSY, CDR2 SAAADI. The DNA of the CDR3 is TGCGCCAGCATTAATATAGGGGTACAAGAGACCCAGTACTTC. Translated, it gives CASINIGVQETQYF.

This chain uses TRBV24-1 with TRBJ2-1; TRBD2 matches 14 bases. CDR3 length: 16 amino acids. V lost 4 bases and J lost 8; bases outside the gene matches: 6. The germline V gene has CDR1 KGHDR and CDR2 SFDVKD. This chain's CDR3 is CATSDPGLAGADEQFF. The CDR3 nucleotides are TGTGCCACCAGTGACCCGGGACTAGCGGGGGCGGATGAGCAGTTCTTC.

The table lists this clonotype with a few counts. The V and J genes are TRBV5-6 and TRBJ1-6, with a tentative D call TRBD1 (6 bases). The CDR3 extends over 15 amino acids. V lost 4 bases and J lost 10, with 18 bases in between. Germline V gives CDR1 SGHDT, CDR2 YYEEEE. The CDR3 DNA reads TGTGCCAGCAGCGTCACAGGGATTGAGTCGTCACCCCTCCACTTT. This encodes CASSVTGIESSPLHF.

This clonotype appeared many times. This chain links TRBV7-8 with TRBJ2-1, with 9 bases fitting TRBD1. The germline V gene has CDR1 SGHVS and CDR2 FQNEAQ. J gave up 5 bases and V 3 bases, and 11 bases lay outside the gene matches. The CDR3 has 17 residues. CDR3 sequence (DNA): TGTGCCAGCAGCTTGGGGACCGGGACAGGGTTCCACAATGAGCAGTTCTTC. It yields the protein CASSLGTGTGFHNEQFF.

This clonotype came up many times. V and J are TRBV2 and TRBJ2-5; 7 bases map to TRBD1. The J segment lost 1 base and the V segment lost 7 bases, leaving 9 bases of the junction unmatched. The germline CDR1 and CDR2 sequences are SNHLY and FYNNEI. This CDR3 region has 15 residues. The CDR3 reads CASTRDRPVQETQYF. CDR3 nucleotides: TGTGCCAGCACTAGGGACAGACCCGTCCAAGAGACCCAGTACTTC. Full variable domain (remainder filled in from reference TRBV2 and TRBJ2-5): EPEVTQTPSHQVTQMGQEVILRCVPISNHLYFYWYRQILGQKVEFLVSFYNNEISEKSEIFDDQFSVERPDGSNFTLKIRSTKLEDSAMYFCASTRDRPVQETQYFGPGTRLLVL.

Ten or more counts support this clonotype. This chain links TRBV7-8 with TRBJ1-4, with D possibly TRBD1 on 5 matching bases. Deletions cut 5 bases from V and 4 bases from J, with 14 bases between. CDR3 length equals 15 residues. Germline lookup yields CDR1 SGHVS and CDR2 FQNEAQ. CDR3 bases: TGTGCCAGCAGCCCCCGGGGCAGCCTTAATGAAAAACTGTTTTTT. Amino acids: CASSPRGSLNEKLFF.

This clonotype was counted many times. The chain is built from TRBV6-6 and TRBJ2-5, with D possibly matching TRBD1 (6 bases). Between the trimmed V and J ends, which lost 2 bases and 1 base, there was a span of 14 bases. The CDR3 has 16 residues. The germline V gene encodes CDR1 MNHNY and CDR2 SVGAGI (reference sequence). CDR3 in DNA: TGTGCCAGCAGTTACATGTGGGGGCGAAGCCAAGAGACCCAGTACTTC. Its translation is CASSYMWGRSQETQYF.

This clonotype has a count of ten or more. The rearrangement uses TRBV7-6 and TRBJ2-2; tentatively, D is TRBD1 (5 bases). The CDR3 spans 13 residues. CDR1 and CDR2 from the germline V gene are SGHVS and FNYEAQ. V lost 3 bases and J 5 bases, leaving 7 bases between the germline ends. This CDR3 reads CASSFRGTGELFF. For the CDR3, the DNA is TGTGCCAGCAGCTTTAGGGGTACCGGGGAGCTGTTTTTT.

This clonotype was detected many times. The rearrangement joins TRBV7-2 to TRBJ1-2; no firm D call. CDR3 length equals 13 residues. Germline lookup yields CDR1 SGHTA and CDR2 FQGNSA. V gave up 4 bases and J gave up 4 bases, with 10 bases separating them. In DNA form, the CDR3 reads TGTGCCAGCAGCTCGACGACGGTCTATGGCTACACCTTC. This gives the protein CASSSTTVYGYTF.

The CDR3 protein is CASSPRTSGGFYNEQFF. The CDR3 nucleotides read TGTGCCAGCAGTCCGCGGACTAGCGGGGGGTTCTACAATGAGCAGTTCTTC. V gene TRBV28 combines with J gene TRBJ2-1, with 14 bases aligning to TRBD2. This CDR3 is 17 amino acids long. J was trimmed by 3 bases and V by 5 bases; bases with no gene match: 6. CDR1 MDHEN and CDR2 SYDVKM come from the germline V gene.